The source of this TCR beta chain is a study of siplizumab effects on memory and regulatory T cells. Whole-study results and caveats: Whether proliferating Tregs in siplizumab cultures suppress was not functionally confirmed. The majority of clones, roughly 75-95% of proliferating CD4+ or CD8+ clones, lacked an assignable naive or memory phenotype.

A remark on this clone: Its antigen is not known.

Around 10^5 TCR templates per sample were assayed. Generated by immunoSEQ multiplex PCR, the TCRdb table keeps only in-frame clones and is missing some. The sample gives 95,000 to 130,000 clones, 90% to 95% of which show up once; around 1.7% is in the top ten. The sequence was obtained from a human donor in good health. The material sequenced was non-Treg CD4+ T cells sorted from blood.

CDR3 coding DNA: TGTGCCATCAAAGCAGGGAGCACAGATACGCAGTATTTT. Its translation is CAIKAGSTDTQYF. The V gene is TRBV10-3, the J gene TRBJ2-3, with D tentatively TRBD1 (5 bases). V lost 7 bases and J lost 0, with 8 bases in between. CDR3 length equals 13 residues. Germline CDR1 is ENHRY and CDR2 is SYGVKD.